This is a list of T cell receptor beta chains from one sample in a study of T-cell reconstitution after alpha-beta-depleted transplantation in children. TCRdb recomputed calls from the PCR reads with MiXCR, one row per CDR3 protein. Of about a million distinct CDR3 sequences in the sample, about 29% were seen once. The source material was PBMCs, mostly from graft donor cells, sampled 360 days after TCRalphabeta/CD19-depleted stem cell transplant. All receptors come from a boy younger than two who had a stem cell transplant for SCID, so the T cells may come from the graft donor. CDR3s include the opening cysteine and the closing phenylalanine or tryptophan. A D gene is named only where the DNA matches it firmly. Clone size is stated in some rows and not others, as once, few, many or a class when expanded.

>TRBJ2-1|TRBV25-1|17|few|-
TGTGCCAGCAGTGAATATCGCGGCAGAGACCCTTACAATGAGCAGTTCTTC
CASSEYRGRDPYNEQFF
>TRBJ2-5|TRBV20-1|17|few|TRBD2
TGCAGTGCTAGAGCCGGGGGCAGCGGGGGGGTCTCGGAGACCCAGTACTTC
CSARAGGSGGVSETQYF
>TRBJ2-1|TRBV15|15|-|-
TGTGCCACCAGCAGTACGTGGACAGTTTACAATGAGCAGTTCTTC
CATSSTWTVYNEQFF
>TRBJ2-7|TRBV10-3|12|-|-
TGTGCCATCAGTGCAGGCGGCTACGAGCAGTACTTC
CAISAGGYEQYF
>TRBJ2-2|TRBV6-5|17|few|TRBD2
TGTGCCAGCAGTTACTCGATTAGCGGGGGGTTTGCCGGGGAGCTGTTTTTT
CASSYSISGGFAGELFF
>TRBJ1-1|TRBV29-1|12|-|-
TGCAGCGTAGGGGAGACGGGCACTGAAGCTTTCTTT
CSVGETGTEAFF
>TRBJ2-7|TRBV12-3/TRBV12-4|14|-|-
TGTGCCAGCAGTTTTACCCATACTAGCACCGAGCAGTACTTC
CASSFTHTSTEQYF
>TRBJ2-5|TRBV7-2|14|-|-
TGTGCCAGCACCCCTTTGTACGCCGGAGGGACCCAGTACTTC
CASTPLYAGGTQYF
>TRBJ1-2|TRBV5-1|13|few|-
TGCGCCAGCAGCCGACAGCCTAACTATGGCTACACCTTC
CASSRQPNYGYTF
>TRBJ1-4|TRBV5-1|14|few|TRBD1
TGCGCCAGCAGCTCTGGACAGGGACTTGAAAAACTGTTTTTT
CASSSGQGLEKLFF
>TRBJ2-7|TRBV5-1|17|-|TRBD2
TGCGCCAGCAGCTCGGGACTAGCGGGGAGAAAGGAGTACGAGCAGTACTTC
CASSSGLAGRKEYEQYF
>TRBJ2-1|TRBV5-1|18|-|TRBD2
TGCGCCAGCAGCTTGGGAGGGACTAGCGGATCATCCTACAATGAGCAGTTCTTC
CASSLGGTSGSSYNEQFF
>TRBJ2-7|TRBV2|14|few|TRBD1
TGTGCCAGCAGAACGGGACAGGGCTCCTACGAGCAGTACTTC
CASRTGQGSYEQYF
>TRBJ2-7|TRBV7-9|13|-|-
TGTGCCAGCAGCTTCACAGGTGTCTACGAGCAGTACTTC
CASSFTGVYEQYF
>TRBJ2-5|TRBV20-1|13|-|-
TGCAGTGCCGTCGGACATAACCAAGAGACCCAGTACTTC
CSAVGHNQETQYF
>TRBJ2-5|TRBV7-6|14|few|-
TGTGCCAGCAGCTTAGGGGTAGCTTCAGAGACCCAGTACTTC
CASSLGVASETQYF
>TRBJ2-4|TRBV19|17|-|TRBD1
TGTGCCAGTAGCCGGGACAGGTCCTCCCTAGCCAAAAACATTCAGTACTTC
CASSRDRSSLAKNIQYF
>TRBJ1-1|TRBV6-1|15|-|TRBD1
TGTGCCAGCGGGGGACAGGGGCGATCGAACACTGAAGCTTTCTTT
CASGGQGRSNTEAFF
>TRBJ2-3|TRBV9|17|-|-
TGTGCCAGCAGCGTAACCAACGGGACCATGCTCACAGATACGCAGTATTTT
CASSVTNGTMLTDTQYF
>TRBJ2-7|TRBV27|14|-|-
TGTGCCAGCAGTTGGTCCGAAAGCTCCTACGAGCAGTACTTC
CASSWSESSYEQYF
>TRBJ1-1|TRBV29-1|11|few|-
TGCAGCGTTAGAACGGAACGGGAAGCTTTCTTT
CSVRTEREAFF
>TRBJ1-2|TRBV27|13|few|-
TGTGCCAGTTTTGACCGGGCCCACTATGGCTACACCTTC
CASFDRAHYGYTF
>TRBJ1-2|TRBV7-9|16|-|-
TGTGCCAGCAGCTCGTTATGGGGCCGTCCTCCTTATGGCTACACCTTC
CASSSLWGRPPYGYTF
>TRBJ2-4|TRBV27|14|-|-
TGTGCCAGCAGGTCCAGGGGCCGAAAAAACATTCAGTACTTC
CASRSRGRKNIQYF
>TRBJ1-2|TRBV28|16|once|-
TGTGCCAGCAGGACAACCTATAGGGGGACCAACTATGGCTACACCTTC
CASRTTYRGTNYGYTF
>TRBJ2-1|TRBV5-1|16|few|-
TGCGCCAGCAGCCTAGGGTACGCTCAACCTTACAATGAGCAGTTCTTC
CASSLGYAQPYNEQFF
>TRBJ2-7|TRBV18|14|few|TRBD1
TGTGCCAGCTCACCTGGGACAGTCCACTACGAGCAGTACTTC
CASSPGTVHYEQYF
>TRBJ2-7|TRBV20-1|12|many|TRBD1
TGCAGTGCGAAGGGACAGCTCTACGAGCAGTACTTC
CSAKGQLYEQYF
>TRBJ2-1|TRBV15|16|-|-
TGTGCCACCAGCAGAGATCCCGCTGGGTCCTACAATGAGCAGTTCTTC
CATSRDPAGSYNEQFF